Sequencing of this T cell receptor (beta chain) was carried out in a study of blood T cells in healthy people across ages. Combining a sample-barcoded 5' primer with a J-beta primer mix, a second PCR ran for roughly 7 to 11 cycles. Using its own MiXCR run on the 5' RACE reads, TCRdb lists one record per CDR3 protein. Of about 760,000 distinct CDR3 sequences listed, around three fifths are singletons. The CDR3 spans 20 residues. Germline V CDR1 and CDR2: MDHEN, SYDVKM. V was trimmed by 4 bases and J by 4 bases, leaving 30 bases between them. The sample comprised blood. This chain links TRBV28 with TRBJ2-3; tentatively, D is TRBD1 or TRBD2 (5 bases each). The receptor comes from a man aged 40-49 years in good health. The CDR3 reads CASSYVGPRATSTKADTQYF. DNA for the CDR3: TGTGCCAGCAGTTACGTGGGACCCCGTGCTACCTCAACCAAAGCAGATACGCAGTATTTT.